This TCR beta chain was sequenced in a study of Graves' ophthalmopathy and Graves' hyperthyroidism. The TCR beta CDR3 regions underwent amplification from RNA transcripts. First-round RT-PCR with HTBI primers preceded a second-round multiplex PCR. TCRdb redid the calling of the multiplex PCR reads with MiXCR, one entry per CDR3 protein. Among around 1,200,000 distinct CDR3 sequences listed, roughly 35% were seen once. Hyperthyroidism patients were newly diagnosed, under 2 months' duration, aged 18 to 65. Other autoimmune disease, uncontrolled infection, pregnancy and lactation led to exclusion. Turning to this clonotype: The germline gene is not matched at one end of the junction; a read error may be the cause.

Germline values: CDR1 SGHTS, CDR2 YDEGEE. This CDR3 region has 16 residues. The TCR sequence derives from an adult man with Graves' hyperthyroidism. The genes are TRBV5-8 and TRBJ2-3, with TRBD2 as a possible D gene (5 bases). Sequenced sample: peripheral blood or thyroid tissue (not recorded which). CDR3 sequence reads: CASGVFTGFGTDTQYF. In DNA, the CDR3 is TGCGCCAGCGGAGTTTTTACGGGATTCGGCACAGATACGCAGTATTTT.